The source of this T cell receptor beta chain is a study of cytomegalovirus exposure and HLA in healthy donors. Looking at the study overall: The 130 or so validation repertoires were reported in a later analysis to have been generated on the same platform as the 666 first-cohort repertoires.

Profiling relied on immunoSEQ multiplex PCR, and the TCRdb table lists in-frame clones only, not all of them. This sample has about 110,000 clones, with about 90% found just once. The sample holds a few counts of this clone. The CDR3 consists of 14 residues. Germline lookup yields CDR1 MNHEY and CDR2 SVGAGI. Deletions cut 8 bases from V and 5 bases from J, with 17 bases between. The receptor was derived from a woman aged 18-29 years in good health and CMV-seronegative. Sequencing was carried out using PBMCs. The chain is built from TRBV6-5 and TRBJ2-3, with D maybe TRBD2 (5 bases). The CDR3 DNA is TGTGCCAGCGGTCAGTACGGGGAGAAAGATACGCAGTATTTT. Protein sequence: CASGQYGEKDTQYF.